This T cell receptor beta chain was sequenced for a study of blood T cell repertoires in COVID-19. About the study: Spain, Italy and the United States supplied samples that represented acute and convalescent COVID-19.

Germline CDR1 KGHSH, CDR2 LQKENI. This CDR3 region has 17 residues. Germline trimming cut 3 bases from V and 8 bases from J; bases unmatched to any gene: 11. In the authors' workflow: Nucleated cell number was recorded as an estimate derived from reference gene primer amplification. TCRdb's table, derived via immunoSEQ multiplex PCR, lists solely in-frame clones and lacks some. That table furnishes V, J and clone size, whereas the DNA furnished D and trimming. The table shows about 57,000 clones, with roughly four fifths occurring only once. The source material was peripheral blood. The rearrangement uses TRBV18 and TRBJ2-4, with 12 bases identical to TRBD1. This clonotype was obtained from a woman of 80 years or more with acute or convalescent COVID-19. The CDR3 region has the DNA TGTGCCAGCTCACCTCTCGGGGGACAGGGGGCGAGGTACATTCAGTACTTC. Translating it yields CASSPLGGQGARYIQYF.